The 14 T cell receptor beta chains given below trace back to one sample, sequenced in a study of a mutant IDH1 vaccine in newly diagnosed glioma. The table came from immunoSEQ multiplex PCR; TCRdb's copy has only in-frame clones and leaves some out. The sample contains fewer than 40,000 clones, 82% of which appear only once. Time point of the sample: baseline, week 1 (first vaccination visit). Noted treatment: pre-vaccination baseline after standard-of-care therapy. The source material was PBMCs, sampled from a glioma patient treated with radiotherapy, temozolomide or both. All receptors come from a man aged 30 to 39 with glioma.

The chain carries TRBV30 and TRBJ2-5, with D possibly called TRBD1 or TRBD2 (5 bases each). V dropped 0 bases and J dropped 8 bases, with 13 bases sitting between them. The CDR3 covers 13 residues. CDR1 GTSNPN and CDR2 SVGIG come from the germline V gene (reference sequence). CDR3 in amino acids: CAWSVDEGFTQYF. CDR3 DNA: TGTGCCTGGAGTGTCGACGAGGGGTTTACCCAGTACTTC.

The chain joins TRBV5-5 to TRBJ1-4; D call uncertain. Germline V lookup: CDR1 SGHKS, CDR2 YYEKEE (reference sequence). This CDR3 region has 14 residues. V dropped 2 bases and J dropped 8 bases, with 13 bases sitting between them. CDR3 amino acids: CASSLPGRTEKLFF. The CDR3 bases are TGTGCCAGCAGCTTACCGGGCCGGACCGAAAAACTGTTTTTT.

The V call is TRBV5-4, the J call TRBJ2-2; TRBD1 might be the D (5 bases). This CDR3 is built from 15 residues. With 4 bases removed from V and 0 bases from J, the gap between germline ends came to 10 bases. Germline V gives CDR1 SGHNT, CDR2 YYREEE (reference sequence). CDR3 bases: TGTGCCAGCAGCGTTGACAGCTCGAACACCGGGGAGCTGTTTTTT. Translating it yields CASSVDSSNTGELFF.

The chain links TRBV5-1 to TRBJ2-5; TRBD2 is a possible D gene (5 bases). This CDR3 contains 17 residues. CDR1 SGHRS and CDR2 YFSETQ come from the germline V gene. The V end was cut by 4 bases, the J end by 2 bases, with 21 bases between. Written as DNA, the CDR3 is TGCGCCAGCAGCCCTGGGCGGGCCCCCACGGGACAAGAGACCCAGTACTTC. It is translated as CASSPGRAPTGQETQYF. The complete variable domain, with remaining parts taken from reference TRBV5-1 and TRBJ2-5, reads KAGVTQTPRYLIKTRGQQVTLSCSPISGHRSVSWYQQTPGQGLQFLFEYFSETQRNKGNFPGRFSGRQFSNSRSEMNVSTLELGDSALYLCASSPGRAPTGQETQYFGPGTRLLVL.

V and J are TRBV14 and TRBJ2-7; 7 bases are shared with TRBD1. The CDR3 is made up of 14 amino acids. CDR1 and CDR2 from the germline V gene are SGHDN and FVKESK. The trim removed 4 bases at V and 4 bases at J, leaving 7 bases unmatched. The CDR3 here is CASSLPGQRYEQYF. CDR3 coding DNA: TGTGCCAGCAGCCTACCGGGACAGAGGTACGAGCAGTACTTC.

This clone was recorded once. The chain couples TRBV7-9 to TRBJ1-5; 9 bases align to TRBD1. CDR1 is SEHNR and CDR2 is FQNEAQ in the germline V gene (reference sequence). V shed 2 bases, J shed 5 bases, and the junction held 4 bases outside the gene matches. The CDR3 runs to 15 residues. CDR3 region: CASSLSDRGDQPQHF. CDR3 coding DNA: TGTGCCAGCAGCTTATCCGACAGGGGGGATCAGCCCCAGCATTTT.

This chain uses TRBV6-5 with TRBJ2-7, with a possible D match to TRBD1 (6 bases). With 2 bases removed from V and 3 bases from J, the gap between germline ends came to 8 bases. This CDR3 region has 13 residues. The germline gives CDR1 MNHEY, CDR2 SVGAGI. This chain's CDR3 is CASSYGRGYEQYF. In DNA, the CDR3 is TGTGCCAGCAGTTACGGCAGGGGCTACGAGCAGTACTTC.

This clone was counted a few times. V and J are TRBV28 and TRBJ2-2, with D possibly TRBD2 on 5 matching bases. In germline, CDR1 is MDHEN, CDR2 SYDVKM. The CDR3 runs 16 residues. With 2 bases removed from V and 0 bases from J, the gap between germline ends came to 10 bases. The DNA for the CDR3 is TGTGCCAGCAGTTTAGCTGCGGGCTCGAACACCGGGGAGCTGTTTTTT. It encodes CASSLAAGSNTGELFF.

On this clone itself: This sample includes further DNA sequences coding for the same CDR3. Here the CDR3 reads CAWSVDSNQPQHF. DNA for the CDR3: TGTGCCTGGAGTGTGGATAGCAATCAGCCCCAGCATTTT. V is TRBV30 and J is TRBJ1-5; unclear D gene. Trimming left V 0 bases short and J 0 bases short, with 3 bases between. CDR1 is GTSNPN and CDR2 is SVGIG in the germline V gene (reference sequence). There are 13 residues in the CDR3.

The chain recombines TRBV5-1 with TRBJ1-1; 11 bases are shared with TRBD1. The CDR3 sequence is 14 residues long. Per germline, CDR1 SGHRS and CDR2 YFSETQ. V shed 4 bases and J 5 bases; nucleotides not matched to a gene: 4. Here the CDR3 reads CASSTGQGGTEAFF. CDR3 bases: TGCGCCAGCAGCACGGGACAGGGGGGAACTGAAGCTTTCTTT.

This chain connects TRBV2 to TRBJ2-7, with 7 bases identical to TRBD1. Losses at the gene ends were 5 bases for V and 4 bases for J; bases not matched to a gene: 5. CDR1 and CDR2 from the germline V gene are SNHLY and FYNNEI. The CDR3 is made up of 13 amino acids. The CDR3 nucleotides are TGTGCCAGCAGTTCGGGACAGAGTTACGAGCAGTACTTC. Translated: CASSSGQSYEQYF.

The gene calls are TRBV5-1 and TRBJ2-3; 8 nucleotides match TRBD2. Germline V lookup: CDR1 SGHRS, CDR2 YFSETQ. The CDR3 contains 15 residues. V lost 5 bases and J lost 1; bases outside the gene matches: 6. CDR3 sequence: CASSLTTSGTDTQYF. CDR3 in DNA: TGCGCCAGCAGTCTTACGACTAGCGGCACAGATACGCAGTATTTT.

The V and J genes are TRBV7-8 and TRBJ2-7, with 9 positions matching TRBD1. J lost 2 bases, V lost 8 bases, and 7 bases had no gene match. The length of the CDR3 is 14 residues. The germline V gene encodes CDR1 SGHVS and CDR2 FQNEAQ. In nucleotides, the CDR3 is TGTGCCAGCCGACAGGGACAGGGCCCCTACGAGCAGTACTTC. Translation gives CASRQGQGPYEQYF. The whole variable domain, remainder taken from reference TRBV7-8 and TRBJ2-7, is GAGVSQSPRYKVAKRGQDVALRCDPISGHVSLFWYQQALGQGPEFLTYFQNEAQLDKSGLPSDRFFAERPEGSVSTLKIQRTQQEDSAVYLCASRQGQGPYEQYFGPGTRLTVT.

This rearrangement joins TRBV9 to TRBJ1-2; D is possibly TRBD1 (6 bases). This CDR3 has 15 residues. The germline CDR1 and CDR2 sequences are SGDLS and YYNGEE. The V and J ends lost 3 bases and 8 bases respectively, with 20 bases between them. This chain's CDR3 is CASSGYPRGLGGYTF. The CDR3 DNA follows: TGTGCCAGCAGCGGATACCCCAGGGGTTTGGGAGGCTACACCTTC.